In this sample, the clone carrying this TCR beta chain turned up a few times. Its target is unknown. The data stem from a study of response to subunit inactivated influenza vaccine. Study conclusions and caveats: It was the authors' suggestion that each seasonal influenza vaccination recruits few new T cells.

TCRdb re-derived calls from the RT-PCR reads in MiXCR, one entry per CDR3 protein. The sample lists around 580,000 distinct CDR3 sequences; 12% were seen once. Trimming pared 5 bases from V and 6 bases from J, leaving 16 bases between. Germline-derived CDR1 and CDR2 are ENHRY and SYGVKD. CDR3 size: 14 residues. The TCR originated in a man aged 45-65 years who received an inactivated influenza vaccine. The rearrangement links TRBV10-3 to TRBJ1-1; D call uncertain. This material consisted of PBMCs from blood, taken on the day of vaccination. CDR3 region: CAISHGLQSAEAFF. The CDR3 DNA reads as TGTGCCATCAGTCACGGGTTACAGAGCGCTGAAGCTTTCTTT.